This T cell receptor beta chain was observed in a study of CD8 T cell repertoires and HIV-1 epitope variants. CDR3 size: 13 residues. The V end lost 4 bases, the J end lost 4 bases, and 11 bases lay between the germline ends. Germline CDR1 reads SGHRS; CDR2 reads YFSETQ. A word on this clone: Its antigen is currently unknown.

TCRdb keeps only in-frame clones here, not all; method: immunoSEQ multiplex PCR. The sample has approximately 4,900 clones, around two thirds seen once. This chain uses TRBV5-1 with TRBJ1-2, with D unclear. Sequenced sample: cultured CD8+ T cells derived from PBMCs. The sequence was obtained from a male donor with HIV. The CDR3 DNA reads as TGCGCCAGCAGCGTAGACGGTCCCTATGGCTACACCTTC. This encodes CASSVDGPYGYTF.